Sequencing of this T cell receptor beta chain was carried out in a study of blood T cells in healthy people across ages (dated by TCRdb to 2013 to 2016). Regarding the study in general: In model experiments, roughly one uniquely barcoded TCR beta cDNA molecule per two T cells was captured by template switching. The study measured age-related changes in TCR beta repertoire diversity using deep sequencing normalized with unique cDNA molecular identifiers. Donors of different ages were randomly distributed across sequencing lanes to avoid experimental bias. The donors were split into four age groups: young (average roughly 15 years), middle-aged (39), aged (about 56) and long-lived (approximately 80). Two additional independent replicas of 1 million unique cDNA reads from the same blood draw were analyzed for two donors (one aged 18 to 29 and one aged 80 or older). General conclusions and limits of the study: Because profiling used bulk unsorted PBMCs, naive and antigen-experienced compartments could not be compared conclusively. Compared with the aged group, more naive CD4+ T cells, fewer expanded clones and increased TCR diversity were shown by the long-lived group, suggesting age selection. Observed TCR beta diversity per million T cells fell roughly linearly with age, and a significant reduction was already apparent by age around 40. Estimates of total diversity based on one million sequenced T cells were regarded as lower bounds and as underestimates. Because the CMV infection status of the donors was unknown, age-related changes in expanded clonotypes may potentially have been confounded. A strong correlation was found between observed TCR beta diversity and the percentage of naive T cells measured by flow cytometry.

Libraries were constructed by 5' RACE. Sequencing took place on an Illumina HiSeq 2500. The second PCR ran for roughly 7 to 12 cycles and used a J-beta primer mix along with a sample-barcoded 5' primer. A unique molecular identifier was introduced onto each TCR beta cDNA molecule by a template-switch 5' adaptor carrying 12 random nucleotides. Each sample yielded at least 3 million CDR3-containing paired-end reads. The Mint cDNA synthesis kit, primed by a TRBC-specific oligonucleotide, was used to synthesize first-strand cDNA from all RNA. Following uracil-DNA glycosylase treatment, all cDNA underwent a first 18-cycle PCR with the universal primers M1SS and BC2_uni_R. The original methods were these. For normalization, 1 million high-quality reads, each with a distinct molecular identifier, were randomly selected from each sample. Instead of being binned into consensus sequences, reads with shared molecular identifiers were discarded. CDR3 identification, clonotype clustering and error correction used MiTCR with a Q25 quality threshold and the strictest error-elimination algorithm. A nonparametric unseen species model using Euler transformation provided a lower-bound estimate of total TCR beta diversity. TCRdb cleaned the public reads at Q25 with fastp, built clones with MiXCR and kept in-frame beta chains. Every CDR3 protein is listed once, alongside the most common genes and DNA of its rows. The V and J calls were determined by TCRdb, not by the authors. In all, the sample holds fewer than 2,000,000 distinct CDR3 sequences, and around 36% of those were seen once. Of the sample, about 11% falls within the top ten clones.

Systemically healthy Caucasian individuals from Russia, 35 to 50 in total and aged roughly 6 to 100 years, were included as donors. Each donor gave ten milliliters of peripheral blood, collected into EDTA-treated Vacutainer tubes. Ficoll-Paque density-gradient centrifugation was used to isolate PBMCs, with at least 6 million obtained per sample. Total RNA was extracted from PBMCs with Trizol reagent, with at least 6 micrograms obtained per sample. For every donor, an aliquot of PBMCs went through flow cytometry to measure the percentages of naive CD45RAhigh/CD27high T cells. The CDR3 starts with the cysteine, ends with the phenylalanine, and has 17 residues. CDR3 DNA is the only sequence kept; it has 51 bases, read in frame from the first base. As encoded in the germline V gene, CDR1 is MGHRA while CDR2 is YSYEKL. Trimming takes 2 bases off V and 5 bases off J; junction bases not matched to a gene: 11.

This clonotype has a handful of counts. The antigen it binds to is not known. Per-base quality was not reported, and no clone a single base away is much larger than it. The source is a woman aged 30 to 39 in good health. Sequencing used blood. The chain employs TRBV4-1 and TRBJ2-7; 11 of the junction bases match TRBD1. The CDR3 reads CASSQHIPGTGGNEQYF. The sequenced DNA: TGCGCCAGCAGCCAACATATCCCCGGGACAGGGGGGAACGAGCAGTACTTC.